The next 30 T cell receptor beta chains were all read from a single sample in a study of CD8 T cells in Susac syndrome. With random hexamers, 0.5 to 1 ug RNA was reverse transcribed. TCRdb re-derived calls from the immunoSEQ multiplex PCR reads in MiXCR, one entry per CDR3 protein. The sample consists of around 180,000 distinct CDR3 sequences, approximately 96% of them appearing once. Specimen: CD4+ T cells from PBMCs. The source is a human donor with multiple sclerosis.

This sequence joins TRBV7-2 and TRBJ1-5; D remains unclear. The CDR3 spans 13 residues. Germline V gene data show CDR1 as SGHTA and CDR2 as FQGNSA. The germline V and J ends were trimmed by 2 bases and 3 bases, with 5 bases remaining between them. Here the CDR3 reads CASSLSVNQPQHF. CDR3 nucleotides: TGTGCCAGCAGCTTATCCGTCAATCAGCCCCAGCATTTT. Full variable domain (remainder filled in from reference TRBV7-2 and TRBJ1-5): GAGVSQSPSNKVTEKGKDVELRCDPISGHTALYWYRQSLGQGLEFLIYFQGNSAPDKSGLPSDRFSAERTGGSVSTLTIQRTQQEDSAVYLCASSLSVNQPQHFGDGTRLSIL.

This chain uses TRBV20-1 with TRBJ1-2; possible D gene TRBD1, 6 bases. The CDR3 covers 13 residues. V gave up 4 bases and J gave up 6 bases, with 15 bases separating them. Germline V CDR1 and CDR2: DFQATT, SNEGSKA (reference sequence). The DNA for the CDR3 is TGCAGTGCTAACAGGGTGGTGATGGATGGCTACACCTTC. Amino acids: CSANRVVMDGYTF.

V is TRBV5-4 and J is TRBJ2-2, with 11 nucleotides matching TRBD2. Germline V gene data show CDR1 as SGHNT and CDR2 as YYREEE (reference sequence). The CDR3 is made up of 16 amino acids. Germline trimming cut 2 bases from V and 5 bases from J; bases unmatched to any gene: 5. The CDR3 DNA sequence: TGTGCCAGCAGCTTTTGGTTAGCGGGGGGGACCGGGGAGCTGTTTTTT. Its translation is CASSFWLAGGTGELFF.

The J gene is TRBJ2-7, the V gene TRBV20-1, with a possible D match to TRBD2 (5 bases). Germline CDR1 reads DFQATT; CDR2 reads SNEGSKA (reference sequence). The CDR3 is 10 amino acids. The V end lost 6 bases, the J end lost 6 bases, and 9 bases lay between the germline ends. Written as DNA, the CDR3 is TGCAGTGCACTAGGGAGCGAGCAGTACTTC. It encodes CSALGSEQYF.

This chain links TRBV30 with TRBJ1-2; D unclear. There are 13 residues in the CDR3. V was cut by 0 bases and J by 7 bases, with 12 bases left in between. Germline V CDR1 and CDR2: GTSNPN, SVGIG (reference sequence). As DNA, the CDR3 is TGTGCCTGGAGTGTACTGGTGTCGGTTGGCTACACCTTC. Translation gives CAWSVLVSVGYTF. The full variable domain, its missing parts supplied by reference TRBV30 and TRBJ1-2, is SQTIHQWPATLVQPVGSPLSLECTVEGTSNPNLYWYRQAAGRGLQLLFYSVGIGQISSEVPQNLSASRPQDRQFILSSKKLLLSDSGFYLCAWSVLVSVGYTFGSGTRLTVV.

J is TRBJ2-4 and V is TRBV27; 7 bases map to TRBD1. Germline V gene data show CDR1 as MNHEY and CDR2 as SMNVEV (reference sequence). The ends lost 4 bases at V and 2 bases at J; junction bases unmatched: 8. The CDR3 length is 16 residues. The chain's CDR3 is CASSSRQGSPKNIQYF. CDR3 coding DNA: TGTGCCAGCAGTTCCCGACAGGGTTCTCCCAAAAACATTCAGTACTTC.

This clonotype came up once. The V and J genes are TRBV30 and TRBJ2-7, with a tentative D call TRBD1 (6 bases). CDR3 length: 16 residues. Germline CDR1 and CDR2: GTSNPN and SVGIG (reference sequence). V was clipped by 3 bases and J by 2 bases, with 20 bases between them. CDR3 sequence reads: CAWSPPGTSRAYEQYF. Written as DNA, the CDR3 is TGTGCCTGGAGCCCTCCTGGGACATCTAGGGCCTACGAGCAGTACTTC.

V is TRBV6-2 or TRBV6-3 and J is TRBJ2-1; weak D call: TRBD1 (6 bases). The germline gives CDR1 MNHEY, CDR2 SVGEGT. This CDR3 is built from 16 residues. Trimming left V 0 bases short and J 1 base short, with 10 bases between. CDR3 loop: CASSYSKGQSYNEQFF. CDR3 DNA: TGTGCCAGCAGTTACTCGAAGGGACAATCCTACAATGAGCAGTTCTTC.

This chain uses TRBV6-1 with TRBJ2-1, with TRBD2 identical over 10 bases. Germline assignment: CDR1 MNHNS and CDR2 SASEGT. This CDR3 has 16 amino acids. The trim removed 2 bases at V and 7 bases at J, leaving 8 bases unmatched. CDR3 sequence (DNA): TGTGCCAGCAGTGAATCTCTAGCGGGGGCACGGAATGAGCAGTTCTTC. This translates into CASSESLAGARNEQFF.

The rearrangement links TRBV19 to TRBJ1-6; no clear D gene. V was trimmed by 7 bases and J by 5 bases, leaving 18 bases between them. The CDR3 runs 16 residues. Germline V lookup: CDR1 LNHDA, CDR2 SQIVND (reference sequence). CDR3 protein: CASNRGGSQNNSPLHF. In DNA form, the CDR3 reads TGTGCCAGTAATCGGGGAGGGAGTCAGAATAATTCACCCCTCCACTTT.

The V gene is TRBV19, the J gene TRBJ2-3; D call uncertain. V was pared by 3 bases and J by 4 bases, with 5 bases between. Looked up from germline, CDR1 is LNHDA and CDR2 is SQIVND (reference sequence). CDR3 length equals 12 residues. The CDR3 bases are TGTGCCAGTAGTATTGCTCCAGATACGCAGTATTTT. Translation: CASSIAPDTQYF.

This clonotype has only one observation. The chain employs TRBV30 and TRBJ2-1, with 7 bases fitting TRBD1. The CDR3 contains 11 residues. The V segment lost 2 bases and the J segment 16 bases; nucleotides outside the gene matches: 8. CDR1 and CDR2 (germline): GTSNPN, SVGIG (reference sequence). DNA of the CDR3: TGTGCCTGGAGTAAGGGACAGAGTGGATTCTTC. Translated: CAWSKGQSGFF. Full variable domain (rest looked up from reference TRBV30 and TRBJ2-1): SQTIHQWPATLVQPVGSPLSLECTVEGTSNPNLYWYRQAAGRGLQLLFYSVGIGQISSEVPQNLSASRPQDRQFILSSKKLLLSDSGFYLCAWSKGQSGFFGPGTRLTVL.

The J gene is TRBJ2-7, the V gene TRBV19, with D perhaps matching TRBD1 (6 bases). The CDR3 sequence is 14 residues long. Germline V lookup: CDR1 LNHDA, CDR2 SQIVND (reference sequence). V dropped 4 bases and J dropped 2 bases, with 12 bases sitting between them. The CDR3 reads CASSTRDNTYEQYF. As DNA, the CDR3 is TGTGCCAGTAGTACCCGGGACAACACCTACGAGCAGTACTTC.

V and J are TRBV11-2 and TRBJ2-2; D is tentatively TRBD1 or TRBD2 (5 bases each). The germline V gene has CDR1 SGHAT and CDR2 FQNNGV. CDR3 length: 14 residues. The V gene lost 5 bases and the J gene lost 6 bases, with 13 bases spanning the gap. The CDR3 nucleotides are TGTGCCAGCAGCCTTATGTGGGGGTCCGGGGAGCTGTTTTTT. Translated, it gives CASSLMWGSGELFF.

The chain joins TRBV2 to TRBJ2-3; TRBD2 matches 12 bases. The CDR3 loop spans 16 amino acids. V was pared by 5 bases and J by 6 bases, with 9 bases of the junction left unmatched. Germline values: CDR1 SNHLY, CDR2 FYNNEI. The DNA for the CDR3 is TGTGCCAGCAGTTCCGGGACTAGCGGGCCGGGGGATACGCAGTATTTT. Residues: CASSSGTSGPGDTQYF.

V and J are TRBV27 and TRBJ1-2; 8 nucleotides agree with TRBD1. Unmatched junction bases numbered 2, after V lost 5 bases and J lost 6 bases. The CDR3 has 12 amino acids. CDR1 is MNHEY and CDR2 is SMNVEV in the germline V gene (reference sequence). In DNA, the CDR3 is TGTGCCAGCAGTCGGACAGGGCATGGCTACACCTTC. It yields the protein CASSRTGHGYTF.

The chain employs TRBV30 and TRBJ2-6; D unresolved. This CDR3 is built from 15 residues. V was pared by 0 bases and J by 0 bases, with 6 bases between. The V gene's germline CDR1 is GTSNPN and CDR2 SVGIG (reference sequence). CDR3 sequence (DNA): TGTGCCTGGAGTGTAGGGTCCTCTGGGGCCAACGTCCTGACTTTC. It encodes CAWSVGSSGANVLTF.

The chain combines TRBV29-1 with TRBJ1-2; D is undetermined. There are 10 residues in the CDR3. The germline V gene encodes CDR1 SQVTM and CDR2 ANQGSEA. V was trimmed by 5 bases and J by 0 bases, leaving 1 base between them. As DNA, the CDR3 is TGCAGCGTTACTAACTATGGCTACACCTTC. As protein: CSVTNYGYTF.

The chain carries TRBV20-1 and TRBJ2-5; D possibly uses TRBD1 or TRBD2 (5 bases each). Germline V gene sequence: CDR1 DFQATT, CDR2 SNEGSKA (reference sequence). This CDR3 spans 13 amino acids. The V gene lost 1 base and the J gene lost 2 bases, with 8 bases spanning the gap. Written as DNA, the CDR3 is TGCAGTGCTAGAGTTGGGGGTCAAGAGACCCAGTACTTC. This gives the protein CSARVGGQETQYF.

CDR3 protein: CASSEHGQTYGYTF. The CDR3 DNA is TGTGCCAGCAGTGAACACGGACAGACCTATGGCTACACCTTC. The chain joins TRBV6-1 to TRBJ1-2; D perhaps matches TRBD1 (6 bases). Germline V CDR1 and CDR2: MNHNS, SASEGT. The V end was cut by 2 bases, the J end by 4 bases, with 11 bases between. The CDR3 runs to 14 residues.

The chain combines TRBV20-1 with TRBJ2-7, with D possibly matching TRBD2 (5 bases). The CDR3 length is 12 residues. Trimming took off 0 bases at V and 2 bases at J, with 5 bases between the two ends. Looked up from germline, CDR1 is DFQATT and CDR2 is SNEGSKA (reference sequence). CDR3: CSARERAYEQYF. As DNA, the CDR3 is TGCAGTGCTAGAGAGCGGGCCTACGAGCAGTACTTC.

This chain joins TRBV7-9 and TRBJ2-5; 10 nucleotides line up with TRBD2. Germline lookup yields CDR1 SEHNR and CDR2 FQNEAQ (reference sequence). This CDR3 region has 18 residues. With 1 base clipped from V and 0 bases from J, the junction kept 8 bases outside the gene matches. CDR3 bases: TGTGCCAGCAGCTTAGGCCCCCTTAGCGGGGGGTACCAAGAGACCCAGTACTTC. Translated, it gives CASSLGPLSGGYQETQYF.

This chain uses TRBV3-1 with TRBJ2-7; D remains ambiguous. Per the germline V gene, CDR1 is LGHDT and CDR2 is YNNKEL (reference sequence). The CDR3 covers 17 residues. Trimming cost V 1 base and J 2 bases, with 18 bases left between them. The CDR3 nucleotides read TGTGCCAGCAGCCAAGTTTTCGCAGCGAACCTCACCTACGAGCAGTACTTC. It is translated as CASSQVFAANLTYEQYF.

The rearrangement uses TRBV29-1 and TRBJ2-5; D is ambiguous. The V gene's germline CDR1 is SQVTM and CDR2 ANQGSEA. Trimming pared 5 bases from V and 4 bases from J, leaving 11 bases between. The CDR3 loop spans 12 amino acids. The CDR3 sequence is CSVHLGSETQYF. In nucleotides, the CDR3 is TGCAGCGTTCACCTGGGGTCAGAGACCCAGTACTTC.

Here the CDR3 reads CSARDPGGKGYGYTF. Written as DNA, the CDR3 is TGCAGTGCTAGAGACCCAGGGGGCAAGGGCTATGGCTACACCTTC. The chain has TRBV20-1 and TRBJ1-2; TRBD1 matches 8 bases. This CDR3 has 15 residues. Trimming at V came to 0 bases and at J to 4 bases, leaving 7 bases not matched to a gene. The germline CDR1 and CDR2 sequences are DFQATT and SNEGSKA (reference sequence).

The chain uses TRBV29-1 and TRBJ2-6; D gene unclear. Trimming took off 4 bases at V and 0 bases at J, with 4 bases between the two ends. This CDR3 has 13 residues. The germline V gene encodes CDR1 SQVTM and CDR2 ANQGSEA. This CDR3 reads CSVGFSGANVLTF. CDR3 coding DNA: TGCAGCGTTGGATTCTCTGGGGCCAACGTCCTGACTTTC.

This clonotype has only one observation. V is TRBV29-1 and J is TRBJ2-7; 10 nucleotides align to TRBD2. The CDR3 is 12 amino acids. Per germline, CDR1 SQVTM and CDR2 ANQGSEA. The V gene end was trimmed by 6 bases and the J gene end by 2 bases; junction bases not matched to a gene: 1. The CDR3 region is CSVSGGAYEQYF. The CDR3, as DNA: TGCAGCGTCAGCGGGGGGGCCTACGAGCAGTACTTC.

The chain uses TRBV4-1 and TRBJ1-4; TRBD1 is a possible D gene (5 bases). Trimming removed 5 bases at V and 0 bases at J, with 13 bases between. Germline lookup yields CDR1 MGHRA and CDR2 YSYEKL. CDR3 length: 16 residues. CDR3 sequence: CASSTQPGATNEKLFF. DNA for the CDR3: TGCGCCAGCAGCACCCAACCGGGGGCAACTAATGAAAAACTGTTTTTT.

The chain joins TRBV5-6 to TRBJ1-3; D is ambiguous. Germline CDR1 reads SGHDT; CDR2 reads YYEEEE. The CDR3 covers 15 residues. Trimming took 1 base from V and 4 from J, leaving 12 bases between them. CDR3 sequence (DNA): TGTGCCAGCAGCTTGAGGGCAGGTCCAGGAAACACCATATATTTT. This gives the protein CASSLRAGPGNTIYF.

Here the CDR3 reads CASSGGTQQYF. As DNA, the CDR3 is TGTGCCTCGAGTGGGGGTACCCAGCAGTATTTT. The chain links TRBV6-5 to TRBJ2-3; the D gene could be TRBD1 or TRBD2 (5 bases each). Trimming took off 11 bases at V and 11 bases at J, with 17 bases between the two ends. This CDR3 comprises 11 residues. From germline, CDR1 is MNHEY and CDR2 SVGAGI.